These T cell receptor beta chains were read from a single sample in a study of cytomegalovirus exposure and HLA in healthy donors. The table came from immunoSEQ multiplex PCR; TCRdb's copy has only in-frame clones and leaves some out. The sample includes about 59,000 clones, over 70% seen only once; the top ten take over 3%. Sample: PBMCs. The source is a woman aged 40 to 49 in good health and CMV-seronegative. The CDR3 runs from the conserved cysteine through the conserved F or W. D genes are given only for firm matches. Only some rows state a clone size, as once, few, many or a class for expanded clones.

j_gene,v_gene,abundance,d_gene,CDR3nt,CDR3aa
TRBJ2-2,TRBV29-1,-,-,TGCAGCGTTGAAGACCGAGACAGTTACACCGGGGAGCTGTTTTTT,CSVEDRDSYTGELFF
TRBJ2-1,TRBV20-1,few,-,TGCAGTGCGACTCTAGCCCATGAGCAGTTCTTC,CSATLAHEQFF
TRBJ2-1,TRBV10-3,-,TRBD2,TGTGCCATCAGTGAGGCCCTTGGACTAGCGGGAGGACCGCGGTACAATGAGCAGTTCTTC,CAISEALGLAGGPRYNEQFF
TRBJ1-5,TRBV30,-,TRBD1,TGTGCCTGGAGTGTTTTAGGACAGGGGAATCAGCCCCAGCATTTT,CAWSVLGQGNQPQHF
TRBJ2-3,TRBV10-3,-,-,TGTGCCATCAGAGGGACTTCTACAGATACGCAGTATTTT,CAIRGTSTDTQYF
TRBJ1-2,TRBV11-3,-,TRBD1,TGTGCCAGCAGCACTGGACAGGGAGGTTCTGACTATGGCTACACCTTC,CASSTGQGGSDYGYTF
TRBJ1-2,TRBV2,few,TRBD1,TGTGCCAGCAGAACCGGGACAGGGGTTGGTGGCTACACCTTC,CASRTGTGVGGYTF
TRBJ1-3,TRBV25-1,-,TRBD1,TGTGCCAGCAGTGCCGACAGGGGGGGAAACACCATATATTTT,CASSADRGGNTIYF
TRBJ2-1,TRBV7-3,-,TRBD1,TGTGCCAGCAGCCCGACAGGGCACTCCTACAATGAGCAGTTCTTC,CASSPTGHSYNEQFF
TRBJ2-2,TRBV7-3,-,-,TGTGCCAGCAGCTTAGGAGGGGAAGAACACCGGGGAGCTGTTTTT,CASSLGGEEHRGAVF
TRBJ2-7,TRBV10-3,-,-,TGTGCCATCAGGTACTGGTTCCAGGACTCAGAAGGCTACGAGCAGTACTTC,CAIRYWFQDSEGYEQYF
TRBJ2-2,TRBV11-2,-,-,TGTGCCAGCAGCCTTTTCGGGGAGCTGTTTTTT,CASSLFGELFF
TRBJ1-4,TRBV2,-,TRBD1,TGTGCCAGCAGTGACTTGGGACAGCCTAATGAAAAACTGTTTTTT,CASSDLGQPNEKLFF
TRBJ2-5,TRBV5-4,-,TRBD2,TGTGCCAGCAGCCCTGGGACTAGCGGGATTGGGGAGACCCAGTACTTC,CASSPGTSGIGETQYF